This T cell receptor beta chain comes out of a study of T cell responses to AZD1222 COVID-19 vaccine. Findings and limits, study-wide: Along spike, vaccine-associated CD4 TCRs were found throughout, with dominance at 160-218 and 743-854.

Germline values: CDR1 SEHNR, CDR2 FQNEAQ (reference sequence). The CDR3 extends over 16 amino acids. Trimming took 1 base from V and 0 from J, leaving 12 bases between them. The assay was immunoSEQ multiplex PCR, and TCRdb's table has in-frame clones only and misses some. The table lists over 75,000 clones, roughly 89% of them singletons. A remark on this clone: Its antigen remains unidentified.

The rearrangement links TRBV7-9 to TRBJ1-1; D is possibly TRBD1 (5 bases). This clonotype was obtained from an adult in good health. The specimen was peripheral blood, collected on day 0 of AZD1222 vaccination. CDR3 DNA sequence: TGTGCCAGCAGCTTAGGTTCGGCAGGGATGAACACTGAAGCTTTCTTT. Amino acids: CASSLGSAGMNTEAFF. Drawing the rest from reference TRBV7-9 and TRBJ1-1, the complete variable domain is DTGVSQNPRHKITKRGQNVTFRCDPISEHNRLYWYRQTLGQGPEFLTYFQNEAQLEKSRLLSDRFSAERPKGSFSTLEIQRTEQGDSAMYLCASSLGSAGMNTEAFFGQGTRLTVV.